Sequencing of this T cell receptor beta chain was carried out in a study of T cell responses to AZD1222 COVID-19 vaccine. Per germline, CDR1 SQVTM and CDR2 ANQGSEA. The V end lost 5 bases, the J end lost 6 bases, and 13 bases lay between the germline ends. This CDR3 region has 12 residues. This clone was detected once. Measured with immunoSEQ multiplex PCR; TCRdb has only the in-frame clones, and not every one. The table has some 99,000 clones, roughly 87% seen once. This receptor was identified in an adult in good health. The chain is built from TRBV29-1 and TRBJ1-2, with D perhaps TRBD1 (5 bases). The sequenced sample was peripheral blood, obtained on day 0 of AZD1222 vaccination. The CDR3 reads CSVNQGGHGYTF. The DNA of the CDR3 is TGCAGCGTTAATCAGGGTGGCCATGGCTACACCTTC.